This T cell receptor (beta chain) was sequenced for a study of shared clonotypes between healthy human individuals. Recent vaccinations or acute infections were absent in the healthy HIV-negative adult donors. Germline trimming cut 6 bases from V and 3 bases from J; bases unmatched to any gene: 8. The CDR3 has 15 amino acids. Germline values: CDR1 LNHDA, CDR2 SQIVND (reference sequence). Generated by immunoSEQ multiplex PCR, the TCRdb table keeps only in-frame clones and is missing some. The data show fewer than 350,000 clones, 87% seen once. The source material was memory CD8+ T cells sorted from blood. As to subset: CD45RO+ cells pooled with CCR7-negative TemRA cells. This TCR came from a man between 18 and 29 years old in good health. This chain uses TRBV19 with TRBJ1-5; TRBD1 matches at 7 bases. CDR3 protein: CASSPDRENNQPQHF. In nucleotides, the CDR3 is TGTGCCAGTAGCCCCGACAGGGAGAACAATCAGCCCCAGCATTTT.